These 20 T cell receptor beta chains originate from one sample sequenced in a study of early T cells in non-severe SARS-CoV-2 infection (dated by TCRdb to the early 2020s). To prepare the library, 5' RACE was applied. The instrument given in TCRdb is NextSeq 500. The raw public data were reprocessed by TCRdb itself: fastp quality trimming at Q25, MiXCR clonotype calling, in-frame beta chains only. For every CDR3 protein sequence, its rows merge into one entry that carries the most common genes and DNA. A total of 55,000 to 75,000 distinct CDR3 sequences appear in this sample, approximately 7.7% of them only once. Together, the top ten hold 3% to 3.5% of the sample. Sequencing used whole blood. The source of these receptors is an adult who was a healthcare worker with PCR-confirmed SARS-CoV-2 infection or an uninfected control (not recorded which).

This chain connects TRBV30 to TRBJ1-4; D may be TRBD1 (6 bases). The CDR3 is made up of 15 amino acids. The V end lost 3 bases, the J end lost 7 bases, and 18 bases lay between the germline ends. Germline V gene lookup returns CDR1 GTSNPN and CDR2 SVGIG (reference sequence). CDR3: CAWRPRGRSIEKLFF. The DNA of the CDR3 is TGTGCCTGGAGGCCCAGGGGACGATCAATTGAAAAACTGTTTTTT.

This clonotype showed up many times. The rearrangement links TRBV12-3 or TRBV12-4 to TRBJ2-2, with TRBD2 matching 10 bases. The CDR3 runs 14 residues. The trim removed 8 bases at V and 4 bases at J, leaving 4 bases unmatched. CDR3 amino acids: CASATSGFTGELFF. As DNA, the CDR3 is TGTGCCAGCGCGACTAGCGGGTTCACCGGGGAGCTGTTTTTT.

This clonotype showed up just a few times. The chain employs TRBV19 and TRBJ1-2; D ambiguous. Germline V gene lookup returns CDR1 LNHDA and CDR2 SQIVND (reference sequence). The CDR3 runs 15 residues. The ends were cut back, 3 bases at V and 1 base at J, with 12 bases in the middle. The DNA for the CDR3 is TGTGCCAGTAGTATTGCTGGGAGCTTTAACTATGGCTACACCTTC. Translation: CASSIAGSFNYGYTF. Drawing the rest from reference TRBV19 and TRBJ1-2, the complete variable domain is DGGITQSPKYLFRKEGQNVTLSCEQNLNHDAMYWYRQDPGQGLRLIYYSQIVNDFQKGDIAEGYSVSREKKESFPLTVTSAQKNPTAFYLCASSIAGSFNYGYTFGSGTRLTVV.

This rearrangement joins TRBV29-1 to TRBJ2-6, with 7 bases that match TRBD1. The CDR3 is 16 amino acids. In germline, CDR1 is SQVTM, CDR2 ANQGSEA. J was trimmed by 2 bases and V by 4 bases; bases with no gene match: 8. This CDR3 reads CSVGETGSTGANVLTF. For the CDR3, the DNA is TGCAGCGTTGGGGAGACAGGGTCAACTGGGGCCAACGTCCTGACTTTC.

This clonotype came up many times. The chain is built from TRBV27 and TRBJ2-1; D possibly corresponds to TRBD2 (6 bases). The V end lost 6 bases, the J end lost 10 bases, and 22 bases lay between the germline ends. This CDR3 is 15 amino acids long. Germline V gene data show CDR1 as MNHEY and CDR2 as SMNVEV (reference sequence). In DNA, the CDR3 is TGTGCCAGCAGAAGAGCCGGGACTCTGCCGAACGAGCAGTTCTTC. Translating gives CASRRAGTLPNEQFF.

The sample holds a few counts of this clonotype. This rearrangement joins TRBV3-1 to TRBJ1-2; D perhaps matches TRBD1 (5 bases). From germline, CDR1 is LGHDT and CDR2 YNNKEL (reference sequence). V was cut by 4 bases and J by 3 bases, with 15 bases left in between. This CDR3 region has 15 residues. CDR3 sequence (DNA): TGTGCCAGCAGCCCCCCAGGCGGGGGAGACTATGGCTACACCTTC. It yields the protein CASSPPGGGDYGYTF.

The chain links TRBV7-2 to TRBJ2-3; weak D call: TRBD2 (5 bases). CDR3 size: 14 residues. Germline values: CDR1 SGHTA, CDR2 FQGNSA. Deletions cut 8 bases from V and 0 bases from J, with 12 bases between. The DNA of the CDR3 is TGTGCCAGCGGGCCTCGGGGAAGCACAGATACGCAGTATTTT. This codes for CASGPRGSTDTQYF.

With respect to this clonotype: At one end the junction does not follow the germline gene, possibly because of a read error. The CDR3 spells CASCIGQGDWTGELFF. Here the CDR3 DNA reads TGTGCCAGTTGTATCGGACAGGGGGATTGGACCGGGGAGCTGTTTTTT. V usage is TRBV19 and J usage is TRBJ2-2, with 10 bases fitting TRBD1. Germline CDR1 LNHDA, CDR2 SQIVND (reference sequence). The CDR3 contains 16 residues.

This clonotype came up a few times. CDR3 sequence reads: CASSLVGTPGMGGYTF. CDR3 bases: TGTGCCAGCAGCTTAGTGGGGACCCCGGGGATGGGTGGCTACACCTTC. The V call is TRBV7-8, the J call TRBJ1-2; tentative D call: TRBD1 (5 bases). Trimming pared 1 base from V and 7 bases from J, leaving 19 bases between. This CDR3 spans 16 amino acids. Germline lookup yields CDR1 SGHVS and CDR2 FQNEAQ.

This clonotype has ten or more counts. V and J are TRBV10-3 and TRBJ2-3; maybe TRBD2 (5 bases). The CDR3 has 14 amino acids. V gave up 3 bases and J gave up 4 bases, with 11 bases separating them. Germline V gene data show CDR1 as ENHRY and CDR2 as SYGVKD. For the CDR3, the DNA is TGTGCCATCAGTGAACCGAGAGGGCCAGATACGCAGTATTTT. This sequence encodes CAISEPRGPDTQYF.

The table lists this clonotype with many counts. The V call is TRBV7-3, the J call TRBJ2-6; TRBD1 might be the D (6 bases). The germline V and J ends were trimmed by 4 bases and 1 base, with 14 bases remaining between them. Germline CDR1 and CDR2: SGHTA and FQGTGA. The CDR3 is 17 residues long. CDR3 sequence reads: CASSSRGLGSGANVLTF. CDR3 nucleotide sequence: TGTGCCAGCAGCTCCAGGGGATTGGGTTCTGGGGCCAACGTCCTGACTTTC.

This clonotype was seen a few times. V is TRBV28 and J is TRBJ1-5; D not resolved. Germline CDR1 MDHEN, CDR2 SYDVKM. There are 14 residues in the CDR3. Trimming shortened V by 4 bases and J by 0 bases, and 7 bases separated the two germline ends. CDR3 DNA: TGTGCCAGCAGTTCAGGTTCTAGCAATCAGCCCCAGCATTTT. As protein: CASSSGSSNQPQHF.

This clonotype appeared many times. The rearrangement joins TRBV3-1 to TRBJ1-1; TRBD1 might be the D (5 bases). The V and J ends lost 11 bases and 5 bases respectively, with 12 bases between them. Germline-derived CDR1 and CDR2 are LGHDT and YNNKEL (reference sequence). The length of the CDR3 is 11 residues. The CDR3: CAARGGTEAFF. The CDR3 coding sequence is TGTGCCGCGAGGGGTGGGACTGAAGCTTTCTTT.

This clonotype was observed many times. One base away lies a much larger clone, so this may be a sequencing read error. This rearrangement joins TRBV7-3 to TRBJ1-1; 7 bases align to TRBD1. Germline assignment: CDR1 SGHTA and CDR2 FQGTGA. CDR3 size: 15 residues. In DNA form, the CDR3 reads TGTGCCAGCAGCTTGGCCAGGGGGGCTGGGACTGAAGTTTTCTTT. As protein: CASSLARGAGTEVFF.

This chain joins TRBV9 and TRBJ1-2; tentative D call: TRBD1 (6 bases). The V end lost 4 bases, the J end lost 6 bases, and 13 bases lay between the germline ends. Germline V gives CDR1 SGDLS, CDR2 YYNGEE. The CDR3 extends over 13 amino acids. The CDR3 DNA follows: TGTGCCAGCAGCATAGGGGGGCGCGATGGCTACACCTTC. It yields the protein CASSIGGRDGYTF. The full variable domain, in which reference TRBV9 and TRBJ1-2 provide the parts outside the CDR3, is DSGVTQTPKHLITATGQRVTLRCSPRSGDLSVYWYQQSLDQGLQFLIQYYNGEERAKGNILERFSAQQFPDLHSELNLSSLELGDSALYFCASSIGGRDGYTFGSGTRLTVV.

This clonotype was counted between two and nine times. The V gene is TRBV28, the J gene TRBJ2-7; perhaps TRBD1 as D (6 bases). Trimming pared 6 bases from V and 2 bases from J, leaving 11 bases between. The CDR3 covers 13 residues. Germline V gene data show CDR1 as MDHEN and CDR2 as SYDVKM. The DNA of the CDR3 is TGTGCCAGCAGGGGGGCACCTACCTACGAGCAGTACTTC. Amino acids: CASRGAPTYEQYF.

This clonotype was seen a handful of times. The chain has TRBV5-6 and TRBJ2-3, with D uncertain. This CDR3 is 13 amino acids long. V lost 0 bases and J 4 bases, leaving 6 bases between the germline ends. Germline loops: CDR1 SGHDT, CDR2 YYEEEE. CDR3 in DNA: TGTGCCAGCAGCTTGGGGACCTCAGATACGCAGTATTTT. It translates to CASSLGTSDTQYF.

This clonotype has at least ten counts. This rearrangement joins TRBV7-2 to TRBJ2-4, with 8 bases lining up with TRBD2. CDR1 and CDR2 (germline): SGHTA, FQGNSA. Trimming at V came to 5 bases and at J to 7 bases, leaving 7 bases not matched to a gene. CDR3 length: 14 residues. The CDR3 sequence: CASSPGLASNIQYF. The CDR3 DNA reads TGTGCCAGCAGCCCTGGACTAGCAAGCAACATTCAGTACTTC. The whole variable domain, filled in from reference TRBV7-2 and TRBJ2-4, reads GAGVSQSPSNKVTEKGKDVELRCDPISGHTALYWYRQSLGQGLEFLIYFQGNSAPDKSGLPSDRFSAERTGGSVSTLTIQRTQQEDSAVYLCASSPGLASNIQYFGAGTRLSVL.

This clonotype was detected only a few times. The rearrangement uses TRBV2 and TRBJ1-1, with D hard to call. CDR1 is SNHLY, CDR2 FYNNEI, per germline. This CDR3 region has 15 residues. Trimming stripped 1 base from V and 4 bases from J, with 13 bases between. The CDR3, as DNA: TGTGCCAGCAGTGAAGATCGGGCCCTGGGCACTGAAGCTTTCTTT. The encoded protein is CASSEDRALGTEAFF.

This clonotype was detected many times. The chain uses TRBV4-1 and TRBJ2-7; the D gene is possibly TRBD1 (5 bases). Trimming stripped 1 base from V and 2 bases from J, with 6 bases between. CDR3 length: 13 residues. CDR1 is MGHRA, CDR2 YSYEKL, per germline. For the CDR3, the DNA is TGCGCCAGCAGCCAAGGCAGGGCCTACGAGCAGTACTTC. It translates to CASSQGRAYEQYF.